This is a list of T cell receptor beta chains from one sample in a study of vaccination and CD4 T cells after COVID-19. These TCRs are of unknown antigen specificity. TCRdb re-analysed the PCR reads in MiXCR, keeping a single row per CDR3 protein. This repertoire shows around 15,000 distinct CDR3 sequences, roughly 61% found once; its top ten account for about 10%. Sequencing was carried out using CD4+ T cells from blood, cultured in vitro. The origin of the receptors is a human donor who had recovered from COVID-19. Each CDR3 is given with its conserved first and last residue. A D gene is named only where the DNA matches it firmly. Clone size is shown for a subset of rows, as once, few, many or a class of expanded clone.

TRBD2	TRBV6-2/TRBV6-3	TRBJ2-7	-	TGTGCCAGCAGGACAAATTTAGCGGGAGTGGAAGAGCAGTACTTC	CASRTNLAGVEEQYF
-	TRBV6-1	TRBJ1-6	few	TGTGCCACCGTACCGACTAATGAGGGGTCACCCCTCCACTTT	CATVPTNEGSPLHF
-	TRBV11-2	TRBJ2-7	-	TGTGCCAGCAGCTTAGGTGTAAAAGCCCTCTCCGAGCAGTACTTC	CASSLGVKALSEQYF
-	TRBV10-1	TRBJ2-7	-	TGCGCCAGCAGTGCTAGCCCTACCTACGAGCAGTACTTC	CASSASPTYEQYF
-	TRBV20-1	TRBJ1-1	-	TGCAGTGCTAGTGGGAGCCGAGGTGAAGCTTTCTTT	CSASGSRGEAFF
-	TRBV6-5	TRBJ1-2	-	TGTGCCAGCAGTTACTCGATGTCGGGGCCAACCTTCTATGGCTACACCTTC	CASSYSMSGPTFYGYTF
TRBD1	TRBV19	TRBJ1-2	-	TGTGCCAGTAGTATCACGACAGGGAACTATGGCTACACCTTC	CASSITTGNYGYTF
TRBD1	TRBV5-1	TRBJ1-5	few	TGCGCCAGCAGCTTGGGGACAGGGGATCAGCCCCAGCATTTT	CASSLGTGDQPQHF
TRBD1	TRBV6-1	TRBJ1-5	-	TGTGCCAGCAGCGGGACAGGAGGCCGGCAGCCCCAGCATTTT	CASSGTGGRQPQHF
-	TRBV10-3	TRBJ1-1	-	TGTGCCAGCTCCAGGGTTAGCACTGAAGCTTTCTTT	CASSRVSTEAFF
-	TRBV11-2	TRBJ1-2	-	TGTGCCAGCAGCTTATCAGGCGTCGCTGGCTACACCTTC	CASSLSGVAGYTF
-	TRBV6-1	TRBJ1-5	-	TGTGCCAGCAGTGAGACTACTTGGGTTATTCTTAGCAATCAGCCCCAGCATTTT	CASSETTWVILSNQPQHF
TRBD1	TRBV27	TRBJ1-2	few	TGTGCCAGCAGCCGGACAGGGGCTGGCTACACCTTC	CASSRTGAGYTF
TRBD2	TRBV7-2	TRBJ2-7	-	TGTGCCAGCAGCTTCGGACTAGCGGTCTCCTACGAGCAGTACTTC	CASSFGLAVSYEQYF
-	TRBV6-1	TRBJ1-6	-	TGTGCCAGCAGTGTAATGTGGGATAGCGGATTCAATTCACCCCTCCACTTT	CASSVMWDSGFNSPLHF
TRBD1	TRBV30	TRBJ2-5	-	TGTGCCTGGAAGGAGAACAGGGGGCTGGAGACCCAGTACTTC	CAWKENRGLETQYF
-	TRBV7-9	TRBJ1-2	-	TGTGCCAGCAGCTTAGACTGGTCTAATGGCTACACCTTC	CASSLDWSNGYTF
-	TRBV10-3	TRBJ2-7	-	TGTGCCATCAGTGAGTCGGAATACGAGCAGTACTTC	CAISESEYEQYF
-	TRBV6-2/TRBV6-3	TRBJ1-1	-	TGTGCCAGCAGTCCACTCCGGACAGTCGACACTGAAGCTTTCTTT	CASSPLRTVDTEAFF
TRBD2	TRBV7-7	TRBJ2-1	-	TGTGCTAGCAGCTTAGCGCAGATTAGCGGGGGTTACAATGAGCAGTTCTTC	CASSLAQISGGYNEQFF
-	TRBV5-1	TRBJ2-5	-	TGCGCCAGCAGCCCCGGTGGGGGGTATGAGACCCAGTACTTC	CASSPGGGYETQYF
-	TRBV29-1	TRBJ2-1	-	TGCAGCGTTGCCCGTACGGGAGAGTCCTACAATGAGCAGTTCTTC	CSVARTGESYNEQFF
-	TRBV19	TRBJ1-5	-	TGTGCCAGTAGTATCGGAGGGGTCCCTCAGCCCCAGCATTTT	CASSIGGVPQPQHF
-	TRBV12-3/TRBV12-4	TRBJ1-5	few	TGTGCCAGCAGTTTAGGGAAGGGAATTAGCAATCAGCCCCAGCATTTT	CASSLGKGISNQPQHF
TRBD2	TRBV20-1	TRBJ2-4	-	TGCAGTGCTAGAGAGGGGACTAGCGGGACTTACATTCAGTACTTC	CSAREGTSGTYIQYF
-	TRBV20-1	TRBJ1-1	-	TGCAGTGCTAGAGAGGGTTCGGGGGTCACTGAAGCTTTCTTT	CSAREGSGVTEAFF